A single sample gave rise to the 30 T cell receptor beta chains below, sequenced in a study of vaccination and CD4 T cells after COVID-19. With the Oncomine TCR Beta short-read assay, DNA from cultured CD4+ T cells was sequenced. TCRdb reprocessed the PCR reads with MiXCR, giving one entry per CDR3 protein. The sample shows around 13,000 distinct CDR3 sequences, about 74% of them seen only once. No antigen is known for these receptors. Regarding treatment: roughly ten-day PBMC culture with coronavirus spike peptide pools or control peptides (ViraFEST assay). Sequences were derived from CD4+ T cells from blood, cultured in vitro, sampled after SARS-CoV-2 vaccination. All receptors come from a human donor who received a COVID-19 vaccine.

J is TRBJ2-5 and V is TRBV4-2; 11 bases are a match to TRBD2. The junction had 29 bases not matched to a gene; V was cut back by 0 bases and J by 5 bases. Germline CDR1 is LGHNA and CDR2 is YNFKEQ. The CDR3 has 24 residues. CDR3 in amino acids: CASSQDRLGTPLRSGGAMAETQYF. The CDR3 DNA follows: TGTGCCAGCAGCCAAGATCGTCTAGGGACGCCGCTCCGTAGCGGGGGGGCCATGGCGGAGACCCAGTACTTC.

This clonotype was counted a single time. The rearrangement links TRBV6-2 or TRBV6-3 to TRBJ2-1; D not resolved. Trimming took 4 bases from V and 6 from J, leaving 13 bases between them. Germline V gives CDR1 MNHEY, CDR2 SVGEGT. The CDR3 loop spans 14 amino acids. CDR3 in DNA: TGTGCCAGCAGTTCCCTACGGTCCCCCAATGAGCAGTTCTTC. It codes for CASSSLRSPNEQFF.

The chain links TRBV30 to TRBJ1-2, with unresolved D. In germline, CDR1 is GTSNPN, CDR2 SVGIG (reference sequence). This CDR3 is 12 amino acids long. The V end lost 1 base, the J end lost 8 bases, and 11 bases lay between the germline ends. The CDR3 DNA is TGTGCCTGGAGTGGTAGGGAGAACGGCTACACCTTC. The encoded protein is CAWSGRENGYTF.

V and J are TRBV6-5 and TRBJ1-2, with TRBD1 identical over 8 bases. CDR1 and CDR2 (germline): MNHEY, SVGAGI. The CDR3 is 15 amino acids. J was trimmed by 8 bases and V by 0 bases; bases with no gene match: 8. The CDR3 sequence is CASSYSAGGASGYTF. The CDR3 bases are TGTGCCAGCAGTTACTCGGCAGGGGGCGCATCGGGCTACACCTTC.

J is TRBJ1-5 and V is TRBV20-1; D unresolved. The CDR3 totals 13 residues. The ends were cut back, 3 bases at V and 7 bases at J, with 13 bases in the middle. Germline CDR1 DFQATT, CDR2 SNEGSKA (reference sequence). CDR3: CSASSRLSQPQHF. The CDR3 DNA reads TGCAGTGCTAGTAGCAGGCTCAGCCAGCCCCAGCATTTT.

This chain uses TRBV12-3 or TRBV12-4 with TRBJ1-1; tentative D call: TRBD1 (5 bases). The V end was cut by 4 bases, the J end by 5 bases, with 17 bases between. This CDR3 comprises 15 residues. In DNA, the CDR3 is TGTGCCAGCAGTTCATCGGGACCCTGGACAACTGAAGCTTTCTTT. This translates into CASSSSGPWTTEAFF.

This clonotype turned up a few times. The V gene is TRBV3-1, the J gene TRBJ1-1; 7 bases align to TRBD1. Germline V CDR1 and CDR2: LGHDT, YNNKEL (reference sequence). The trim removed 1 base at V and 1 base at J, leaving 3 bases unmatched. The CDR3 spans 15 residues. The CDR3 nucleotides read TGTGCCAGCAGCCAAGGGTACAGGGGGAACACTGAAGCTTTCTTT. It translates to CASSQGYRGNTEAFF.

This rearrangement joins TRBV20-1 to TRBJ1-6, with no clear D. Trimming pared 4 bases from V and 6 bases from J, leaving 13 bases between. The CDR3 spans 14 residues. The germline V gene encodes CDR1 DFQATT and CDR2 SNEGSKA (reference sequence). The CDR3 loop reads CSATPLHANSPLHF. The DNA for the CDR3 is TGCAGTGCTACTCCCCTCCATGCTAATTCACCCCTCCACTTT.

The chain links TRBV12-3 or TRBV12-4 to TRBJ1-2; 9 nucleotides match TRBD1. This CDR3 is 11 amino acids long. V lost 6 bases and J lost 10; bases outside the gene matches: 3. CDR3 DNA sequence: TGTGCCAGCAGGGGGACAGGGTACTACACCTTC. This codes for CASRGTGYYTF.

The chain joins TRBV29-1 to TRBJ1-1; TRBD1 is a possible D gene (5 bases). CDR1 is SQVTM and CDR2 is ANQGSEA in the germline V gene. This CDR3 has 13 amino acids. Trimming pared 2 bases from V and 4 bases from J, leaving 11 bases between. DNA for the CDR3: TGCAGCGTTGAATTAGGGGTGGGCACTGAAGCTTTCTTT. This codes for CSVELGVGTEAFF.

J is TRBJ2-7 and V is TRBV6-4; 9 bases are a match to TRBD1. V shed 6 bases and J 7 bases; nucleotides not matched to a gene: 13. CDR1 MRHNA and CDR2 SNTAGT come from the germline V gene. The CDR3 has 15 residues. The CDR3 region is CASSQDRQGVGEQYF. CDR3 sequence (DNA): TGTGCCAGCAGCCAAGACCGACAGGGGGTGGGGGAGCAGTACTTC.

The chain employs TRBV30 and TRBJ1-2; D not certain. This CDR3 contains 13 residues. The germline V and J ends were trimmed by 1 base and 1 base, with 7 bases remaining between them. Germline values: CDR1 GTSNPN, CDR2 SVGIG (reference sequence). The CDR3 DNA reads as TGTGCCTGGAGTGAGGGTGTTAACTATGGCTACACCTTC. Translated: CAWSEGVNYGYTF.

This chain connects TRBV20-1 to TRBJ2-7; possibly TRBD1 for D (5 bases). The V gene's germline CDR1 is DFQATT and CDR2 SNEGSKA (reference sequence). Trimming pared 5 bases from V and 1 base from J, leaving 9 bases between. The CDR3 runs to 12 residues. CDR3 in amino acids: CSAPDSSYEQYF. The CDR3 nucleotides are TGCAGTGCTCCAGACAGTTCCTACGAGCAGTACTTC.

The gene calls are TRBV19 and TRBJ2-5; 9 bases match TRBD2. The germline V gene has CDR1 LNHDA and CDR2 SQIVND (reference sequence). The J segment lost 2 bases and the V segment lost 3 bases, leaving 16 bases of the junction unmatched. CDR3 length: 19 residues. CDR3 nucleotides: TGTGCCAGTAGTATTGGAGGAGCGGGGGGATTTCGGGAACAAGAGACCCAGTACTTC. Its translation is CASSIGGAGGFREQETQYF.

The gene calls are TRBV20-1 and TRBJ1-2; no firm D call. Trimming left V 0 bases short and J 5 bases short, with 7 bases between. In germline, CDR1 is DFQATT, CDR2 SNEGSKA (reference sequence). The CDR3 length is 12 residues. The DNA of the CDR3 is TGCAGTGCTAGAGAGACACTTTATGGCTACACCTTC. Translation gives CSARETLYGYTF.

This clonotype was seen only a few times. The chain uses TRBV19 and TRBJ2-5, with D possibly TRBD1 on 5 matching bases. Looked up from germline, CDR1 is LNHDA and CDR2 is SQIVND (reference sequence). V lost 7 bases and J 5 bases, leaving 17 bases between the germline ends. The CDR3 has 14 residues. The CDR3, as DNA: TGTGCCAGTACCACAGGACGGGCGGCGGAGACCCAGTACTTC. This translates into CASTTGRAAETQYF.

The CDR3 nucleotides are TGCGCCAGCAGCCAAGGATGGCGGTACATGAACACTGAAGCTTTCTTT. This sequence encodes CASSQGWRYMNTEAFF. The chain couples TRBV4-1 to TRBJ1-1; D uncertain. V was clipped by 1 base and J by 0 bases, with 12 bases between them. Germline CDR1 MGHRA, CDR2 YSYEKL. The CDR3 is 16 amino acids.

The chain combines TRBV2 with TRBJ2-1, with D perhaps TRBD2 (7 bases). This CDR3 contains 19 residues. The germline gives CDR1 SNHLY, CDR2 FYNNEI. V was trimmed by 2 bases and J by 0 bases, leaving 20 bases between them. In DNA, the CDR3 is TGTGCCAGCAGTGAAAGGTCTCCGGGGGGCGCCATCTCCTACAATGAGCAGTTCTTC. Translating it yields CASSERSPGGAISYNEQFF.

V and J are TRBV7-8 and TRBJ1-5; D is ambiguous. V was shortened by 1 base and J by 7 bases, with 8 bases between the two germline ends. The CDR3 is 13 residues long. Germline CDR1 is SGHVS and CDR2 is FQNEAQ. The CDR3, as DNA: TGTGCCAGCAGCTTAGGGACTTTCCAGCCCCAGCATTTT. Translation gives CASSLGTFQPQHF.

This clonotype qualifies as medium-sized. V gene TRBV7-2 combines with J gene TRBJ2-3; 14 nucleotides line up with TRBD2. Per germline, CDR1 SGHTA and CDR2 FQGNSA. V was pared by 5 bases and J by 1 base, with 8 bases of the junction left unmatched. CDR3 size: 18 residues. The CDR3 loop reads CASSPRRLAGGGTDTQYF. The CDR3 nucleotides are TGTGCCAGCAGCCCGCGTCGACTAGCGGGGGGGGGCACAGATACGCAGTATTTT.

The chain recombines TRBV19 with TRBJ2-5; 8 bases are shared with TRBD1. CDR1 is LNHDA and CDR2 is SQIVND in the germline V gene (reference sequence). Trimming took 6 bases from V and 5 from J; bases not matched to a gene: 5. The CDR3 sequence is 13 residues long. CDR3 bases: TGTGCCAGTAGCACCCGGACAGGGGAGACCCAGTACTTC. Residues: CASSTRTGETQYF.

This chain uses TRBV6-1 with TRBJ2-6, with D perhaps given as TRBD1 or TRBD2 (5 bases each). Per germline, CDR1 MNHNS and CDR2 SASEGT. V was pared by 7 bases and J by 0 bases, with 16 bases between. The CDR3 consists of 17 residues. CDR3 nucleotide sequence: TGTGCCAGCAAATACGGCCCGGGACGCTCTGGGGCCAACGTCCTGACTTTC. Protein sequence: CASKYGPGRSGANVLTF.

V is TRBV20-1 and J is TRBJ2-3; D unclear. The V and J ends lost 0 bases and 6 bases respectively, with 7 bases between them. CDR1 is DFQATT and CDR2 is SNEGSKA in the germline V gene (reference sequence). CDR3 length: 12 residues. CDR3 amino acids: CSARDLRDTQYF. The CDR3 DNA reads TGCAGTGCTAGAGATCTGAGGGATACGCAGTATTTT.

This chain joins TRBV6-1 and TRBJ2-7; D is unclear. CDR1 and CDR2 (germline): MNHNS, SASEGT. CDR3 length: 15 residues. Trimming took off 8 bases at V and 4 bases at J, with 21 bases between the two ends. CDR3 sequence: CASSETRFTAYEQYF. The DNA for the CDR3 is TGTGCCAGCTCTGAGACGAGGTTCACCGCTTACGAGCAGTACTTC.

This clonotype was seen more than once but under ten times. This chain connects TRBV20-1 to TRBJ1-1; 8 nucleotides line up with TRBD1. The CDR3 has 13 amino acids. V was pared by 4 bases and J by 3 bases, with 4 bases of the junction left unmatched. From germline, CDR1 is DFQATT and CDR2 SNEGSKA (reference sequence). The CDR3, as DNA: TGCAGTGCTATCAGGGGGCTGGACACTGAAGCTTTCTTT. This translates into CSAIRGLDTEAFF.

V usage is TRBV24-1 and J usage is TRBJ1-2; tentatively, D is TRBD1 (5 bases). Trimming removed 7 bases from V and 5 bases from J, with 16 bases in between. This CDR3 spans 14 amino acids. CDR1 KGHDR and CDR2 SFDVKD come from the germline V gene. The CDR3 DNA sequence: TGTGCCACCAGCCGCGGGGGGTTACGGTATGGCTACACCTTC. This encodes CATSRGGLRYGYTF.

This clonotype was detected only once. The chain carries TRBV30 and TRBJ1-3; maybe TRBD1 (5 bases). Per the germline V gene, CDR1 is GTSNPN and CDR2 is SVGIG (reference sequence). The CDR3 extends over 16 amino acids. The V gene lost 2 bases and the J gene lost 2 bases, with 16 bases spanning the gap. The CDR3 nucleotides read TGTGCCTGGAGTTTGGGGCGGCCGGGTGCTGGAAACACCATATATTTT. This encodes CAWSLGRPGAGNTIYF.

This chain connects TRBV27 to TRBJ2-2; D possibly uses TRBD1 or TRBD2 (6 bases each). The germline gives CDR1 MNHEY, CDR2 SMNVEV (reference sequence). With 2 bases removed from V and 4 bases from J, the gap between germline ends came to 17 bases. The CDR3 contains 17 residues. The CDR3 loop reads CASSLVPTGRLTGELFF. DNA of the CDR3: TGTGCCAGCAGTTTAGTCCCCACAGGGAGGCTCACCGGGGAGCTGTTTTTT.

V and J are TRBV6-2 or TRBV6-3 and TRBJ1-6; the D is unclear. In germline, CDR1 is MNHEY, CDR2 SVGEGT. The CDR3 totals 12 residues. V shed 2 bases and J shed 5 bases, with 1 base lying between them. In DNA form, the CDR3 reads TGTGCCAGCAGTTACAATAATTCACCCCTCCACTTT. This codes for CASSYNNSPLHF.

V is TRBV7-9 and J is TRBJ1-6; 8 nucleotides line up with TRBD1. J gave up 2 bases and V 4 bases, and 4 bases lay outside the gene matches. Germline CDR1 reads SEHNR; CDR2 reads FQNEAQ (reference sequence). The CDR3 covers 16 residues. The CDR3 DNA follows: TGTGCCAGCAGCTCAGGGGGCACGGCCTATAATTCACCCCTCCACTTT. Translated, it gives CASSSGGTAYNSPLHF.